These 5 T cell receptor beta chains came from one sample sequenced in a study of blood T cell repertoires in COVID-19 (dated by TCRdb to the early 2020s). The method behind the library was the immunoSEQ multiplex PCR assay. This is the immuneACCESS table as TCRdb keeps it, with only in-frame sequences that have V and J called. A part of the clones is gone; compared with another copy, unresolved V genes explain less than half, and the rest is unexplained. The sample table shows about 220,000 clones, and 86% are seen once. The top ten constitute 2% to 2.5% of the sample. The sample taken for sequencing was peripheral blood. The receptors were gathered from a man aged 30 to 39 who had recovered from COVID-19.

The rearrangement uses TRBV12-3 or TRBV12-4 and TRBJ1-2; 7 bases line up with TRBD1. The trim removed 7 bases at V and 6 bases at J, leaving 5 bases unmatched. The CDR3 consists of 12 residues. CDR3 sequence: CASTTGVHGYTF. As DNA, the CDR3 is TGTGCCAGCACAACAGGGGTTCATGGCTACACCTTC.

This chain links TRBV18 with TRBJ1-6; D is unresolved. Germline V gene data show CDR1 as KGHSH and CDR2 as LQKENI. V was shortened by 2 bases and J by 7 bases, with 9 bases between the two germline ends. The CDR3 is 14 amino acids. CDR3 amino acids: CASSPEGWNSPLHF. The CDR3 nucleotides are TGTGCCAGCTCACCAGAGGGATGGAATTCACCCCTCCACTTT.

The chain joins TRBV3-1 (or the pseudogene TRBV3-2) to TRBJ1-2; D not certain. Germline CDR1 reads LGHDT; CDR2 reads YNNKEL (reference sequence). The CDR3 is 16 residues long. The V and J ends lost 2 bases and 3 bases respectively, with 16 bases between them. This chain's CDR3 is CASSQYTPVPHYGYTF. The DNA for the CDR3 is TGTGCCAGCAGCCAATACACCCCCGTTCCCCACTATGGCTACACCTTC.

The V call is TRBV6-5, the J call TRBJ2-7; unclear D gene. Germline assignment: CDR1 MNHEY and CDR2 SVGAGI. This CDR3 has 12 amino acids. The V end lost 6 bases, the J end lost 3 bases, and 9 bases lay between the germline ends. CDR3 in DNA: TGTGCCAGCAGCTCCCTCTTCTACGAGCAGTACTTC. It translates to CASSSLFYEQYF.

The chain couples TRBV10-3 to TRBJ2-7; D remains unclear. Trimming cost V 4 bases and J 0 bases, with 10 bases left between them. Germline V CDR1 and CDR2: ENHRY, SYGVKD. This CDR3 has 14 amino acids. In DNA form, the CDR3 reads TGTGCCATCAGTGGGCAGGTCTACTCCTACGAGCAGTACTTC. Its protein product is CAISGQVYSYEQYF.